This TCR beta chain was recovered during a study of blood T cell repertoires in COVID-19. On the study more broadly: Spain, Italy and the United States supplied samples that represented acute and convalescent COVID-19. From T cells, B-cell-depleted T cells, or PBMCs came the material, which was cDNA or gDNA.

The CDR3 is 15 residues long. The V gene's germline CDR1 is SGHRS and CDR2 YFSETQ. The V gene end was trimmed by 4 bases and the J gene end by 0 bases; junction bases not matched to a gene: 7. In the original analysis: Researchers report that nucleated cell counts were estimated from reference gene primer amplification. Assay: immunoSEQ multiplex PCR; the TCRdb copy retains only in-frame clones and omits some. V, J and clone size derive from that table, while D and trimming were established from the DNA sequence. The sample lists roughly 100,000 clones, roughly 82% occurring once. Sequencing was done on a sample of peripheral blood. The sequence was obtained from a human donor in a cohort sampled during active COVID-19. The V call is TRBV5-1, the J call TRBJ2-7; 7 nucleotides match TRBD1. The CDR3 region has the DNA TGCGCCAGCAGCGTCGGGACAGTCACCTCCTACGAGCAGTACTTC. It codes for CASSVGTVTSYEQYF.